The subject of this entry is one T cell receptor (beta chain). In the original processing: Amplification of reference gene primers provided the estimated nucleated cell counts. Using immunoSEQ multiplex PCR, the repertoire was profiled, and TCRdb retains in-frame clones only, with some absent. That table supplies the V and J calls and clone size; D and trimming were determined from the DNA. The data contain hundreds of thousands of clones, around 90% of them singletons. The CDR3 totals 15 residues. Looked up from germline, CDR1 is LNHDA and CDR2 is SQIVND (reference sequence). The ends were cut back, 6 bases at V and 2 bases at J, with 17 bases in the middle. This entry comes from a study of blood T cell repertoires in COVID-19. Turning to the study itself: From T cells, B-cell-depleted T cells, or PBMCs came the material, which was cDNA or gDNA.

Participants' reported clinical history set cohort assignment. Among Cohort 3 donors, those recovered had two negative PCRs, clearance, or symptom resolution. This TCR derives from a woman aged 50 to 60 who had recovered from COVID-19. The source material was PBMCs or T cells enriched from blood (not recorded which). The rearrangement uses TRBV19 and TRBJ2-7, with D possibly matching TRBD1 (5 bases). CDR3 protein: CASSASQGGPYEQYF. CDR3 bases: TGTGCCAGTAGCGCTTCCCAGGGCGGACCCTACGAGCAGTACTTC.